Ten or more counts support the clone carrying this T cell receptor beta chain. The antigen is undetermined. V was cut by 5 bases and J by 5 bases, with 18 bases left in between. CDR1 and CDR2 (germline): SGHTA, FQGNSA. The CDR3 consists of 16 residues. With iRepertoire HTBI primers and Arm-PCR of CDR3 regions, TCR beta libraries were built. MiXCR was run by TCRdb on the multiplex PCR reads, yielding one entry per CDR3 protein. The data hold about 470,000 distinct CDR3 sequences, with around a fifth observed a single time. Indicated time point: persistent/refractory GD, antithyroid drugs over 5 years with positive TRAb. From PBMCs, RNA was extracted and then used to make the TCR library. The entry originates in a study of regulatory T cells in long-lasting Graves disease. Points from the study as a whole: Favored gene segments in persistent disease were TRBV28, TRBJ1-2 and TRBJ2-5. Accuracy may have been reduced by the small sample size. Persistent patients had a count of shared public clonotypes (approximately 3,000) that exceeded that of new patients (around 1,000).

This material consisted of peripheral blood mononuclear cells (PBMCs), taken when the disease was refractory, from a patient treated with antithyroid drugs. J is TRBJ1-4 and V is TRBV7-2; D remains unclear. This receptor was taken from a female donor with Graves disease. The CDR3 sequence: CASSDDKTHWNEKLFF. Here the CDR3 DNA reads TGTGCCAGCAGCGATGACAAGACCCATTGGAATGAAAAACTGTTTTTT.